Listed here are 20 T cell receptor beta chains from one sample, sequenced in a study of shared T cell receptors in the human thymus (dated by TCRdb to the early 2020s). Libraries were built with the immunoSEQ multiplex PCR assay. What TCRdb holds here is the immuneACCESS table cut down to in-frame rearrangements. Part of the clones is not present; checked against another copy, under half of the missing clones reflect an unresolved V gene, and the others are unexplained. In all, the sample holds approximately 490,000 clones, and 70% to 80% of those were seen once. The top ten constitute less than 0.015% of the sample. This sample also appeared in a second study, on human thymus T cells.

Material: thymocytes. The source is a boy less than two years old with a congenital heart defect. Donor details come from another sample of the same person, matched by shared clones.

This chain uses TRBV11-3 with TRBJ1-2; the D gene is possibly TRBD1 (5 bases). Germline CDR1 is SGHNT and CDR2 is YENEEA. V was cut by 2 bases and J by 8 bases, with 18 bases left in between. The CDR3 loop spans 15 amino acids. The CDR3 reads CASSLRETGSYGYTF. In DNA, the CDR3 is TGTGCCAGCAGCTTAAGGGAAACAGGATCCTACGGCTACACCTTC.

This clone was seen a few times. DNA of the CDR3: TGCAGCGTACCTAGACAGGGCACTGAAGCTTTCTTT. Translating gives CSVPRQGTEAFF. The gene calls are TRBV29-1 and TRBJ1-1; 7 nucleotides line up with TRBD1. The CDR3 contains 12 residues. Germline lookup yields CDR1 SQVTM and CDR2 ANQGSEA. V shed 6 bases, J shed 4 bases, and the junction held 5 bases outside the gene matches. Full variable domain (missing parts from reference TRBV29-1 and TRBJ1-1): SAVISQKPSRDICQRGTSLTIQCQVDSQVTMMFWYRQQPGQSLTLIATANQGSEATYESGFVIDKFPISRPNLTFSTLTVSNMSPEDSSIYLCSVPRQGTEAFFGQGTRLTVV.

This clone was counted a few times. The chain uses TRBV29-1 and TRBJ2-1; 13 nucleotides align to TRBD2. The ends lost 7 bases at V and 6 bases at J; junction bases unmatched: 15. This CDR3 has 17 amino acids. CDR1 is SQVTM and CDR2 is ANQGSEA in the germline V gene. The CDR3 loop reads CSARAPGGTSGTNEQFF. For the CDR3, the DNA is TGCAGCGCCCGGGCCCCTGGGGGGACTAGCGGGACCAATGAGCAGTTCTTC.

This clone appeared a single time. V is TRBV14 and J is TRBJ2-1; TRBD2 aligns across 7 bases. This CDR3 is 11 amino acids long. Germline CDR1 is SGHDN and CDR2 is FVKESK. With V trimmed by 1 base and J by 13 bases, 1 base remained unmatched. The CDR3 DNA reads TGTGCCAGCAGCCAAGGACTAGCACAGTTCTTC. It encodes CASSQGLAQFF.

The V and J genes are TRBV5-6 and TRBJ1-1; 7 bases agree with TRBD1. With V trimmed by 4 bases and J by 0 bases, 6 bases remained unmatched. The CDR3 runs 15 residues. The germline V gene has CDR1 SGHDT and CDR2 YYEEEE. This chain's CDR3 is CASSPPGQLNTEAFF. For the CDR3, the DNA is TGTGCCAGCAGCCCTCCGGGACAGCTGAACACTGAAGCTTTCTTT.

The chain carries TRBV27 and TRBJ1-4; 7 bases agree with TRBD1. Trimming cost V 6 bases and J 11 bases; bases outside gene matches: 12. This CDR3 spans 14 amino acids. CDR1 and CDR2 (germline): MNHEY, SMNVEV (reference sequence). The CDR3 loop is CASSKYRGHGKLFF. The CDR3 nucleotides are TGTGCCAGCAGCAAATACAGGGGACATGGGAAACTGTTTTTT. The full variable domain, in which reference TRBV27 and TRBJ1-4 provide the parts outside the CDR3, is EAQVTQNPRYLITVTGKKLTVTCSQNMNHEYMSWYRQDPGLGLRQIYYSMNVEVTDKGDVPEGYKVSRKEKRNFPLILESPSPNQTSLYFCASSKYRGHGKLFFGSGTQLSVL.

The chain joins TRBV6-5 to TRBJ1-1; D perhaps matches TRBD1 (6 bases). The CDR3 has 15 amino acids. Trimming left V 2 bases short and J 5 bases short, with 15 bases between. Germline V gene lookup returns CDR1 MNHEY and CDR2 SVGAGI. The CDR3 reads CASSYGGRGDTEAFF. The CDR3 bases are TGTGCCAGCAGTTACGGGGGCAGGGGAGATACTGAAGCTTTCTTT.

The count of this clone is one. The chain links TRBV6-1 to TRBJ1-3; 7 bases are a match to TRBD1. The ends lost 10 bases at V and 0 bases at J; junction bases unmatched: 9. The CDR3 runs 15 residues. Germline V gene lookup returns CDR1 MNHNS and CDR2 SASEGT. CDR3 DNA: TGTGCCACTCGATCGGGACAGAGCTCTGGAAACACCATATATTTT. It is translated as CATRSGQSSGNTIYF.

This chain uses TRBV19 with TRBJ1-1; the D gene is possibly TRBD1 (6 bases). The CDR3 contains 14 residues. The germline V gene encodes CDR1 LNHDA and CDR2 SQIVND (reference sequence). Deletions cut 5 bases from V and 0 bases from J, with 10 bases between. CDR3 region: CASSLDRLNTEAFF. The CDR3 DNA sequence: TGTGCCAGTAGTTTGGACAGACTGAACACTGAAGCTTTCTTT.

V gene TRBV27 combines with J gene TRBJ2-3, with a weak D call TRBD2 (6 bases). Germline lookup yields CDR1 MNHEY and CDR2 SMNVEV (reference sequence). The CDR3 extends over 14 amino acids. Deletions cut 5 bases from V and 6 bases from J, with 15 bases between. CDR3 sequence reads: CASSPRLVPDTQYF. DNA of the CDR3: TGTGCCAGCAGTCCACGACTAGTTCCGGATACGCAGTATTTT.

The J gene is TRBJ2-1, the V gene TRBV15, with D possibly matching TRBD2 (6 bases). There are 16 residues in the CDR3. The V gene's germline CDR1 is LNHNV and CDR2 YYDKDF (reference sequence). The V gene lost 5 bases and the J gene lost 2 bases, with 16 bases spanning the gap. The CDR3 nucleotides read TGTGCCACCAGCCAAATTCGGGAGCCCCCCTACAATGAGCAGTTCTTC. The encoded protein is CATSQIREPPYNEQFF. The full variable domain, with the rest looked up from reference TRBV15 and TRBJ2-1, is DAMVIQNPRYQVTQFGKPVTLSCSQTLNHNVMYWYQQKSSQAPKLLFHYYDKDFNNEADTPDNFQSRRPNTSFCFLDIRSPGLGDTAMYLCATSQIREPPYNEQFFGPGTRLTVL.

The J gene is TRBJ2-1, the V gene TRBV29-1; TRBD2 might be the D (7 bases). Per the germline V gene, CDR1 is SQVTM and CDR2 is ANQGSEA. Trimming took 6 bases from V and 7 from J, leaving 19 bases between them. The CDR3 is 14 amino acids. The CDR3 DNA reads as TGCAGCGTCGGGGGGACATCGGCGGGGAATGAGCAGTTCTTC. It specifies CSVGGTSAGNEQFF.

The chain employs TRBV14 and TRBJ1-4; TRBD1 might be the D (5 bases). The V end was cut by 0 bases, the J end by 0 bases, with 11 bases between. Germline V gene lookup returns CDR1 SGHDN and CDR2 FVKESK. This CDR3 is 17 amino acids long. Here the CDR3 DNA reads TGTGCCAGCAGCCAAGATGCCAGGGATGCAACTAATGAAAAACTGTTTTTT. Translation: CASSQDARDATNEKLFF.

The chain combines TRBV15 with TRBJ2-7, with 8 nucleotides matching TRBD2. J gave up 0 bases and V 0 bases, and 7 bases lay outside the gene matches. The CDR3 sequence is 17 residues long. CDR1 is LNHNV, CDR2 YYDKDF, per germline (reference sequence). CDR3 coding DNA: TGTGCCACCAGCAGAGATCGGGGGGGACACACCTCCTACGAGCAGTACTTC. Translated: CATSRDRGGHTSYEQYF. Full variable domain (outside the CDR3, taken from reference TRBV15 and TRBJ2-7): DAMVIQNPRYQVTQFGKPVTLSCSQTLNHNVMYWYQQKSSQAPKLLFHYYDKDFNNEADTPDNFQSRRPNTSFCFLDIRSPGLGDTAMYLCATSRDRGGHTSYEQYFGPGTRLTVT.

The CDR3: CASSEDRGMGGYTF. DNA for the CDR3: TGTGCCAGCAGTGAAGACAGGGGAATGGGTGGCTACACCTTC. J is TRBJ1-2 and V is TRBV6-1, with TRBD1 matching 7 bases. Trimming removed 1 base from V and 7 bases from J; junction bases left unmatched: 6. The CDR3 covers 14 residues. Per the germline V gene, CDR1 is MNHNS and CDR2 is SASEGT.

The rearrangement uses TRBV10-2 and TRBJ2-5, with TRBD2 identical over 8 bases. The trim removed 6 bases at V and 0 bases at J, leaving 9 bases unmatched. The CDR3 extends over 16 amino acids. The germline V gene encodes CDR1 WSHSY and CDR2 SAAADI. DNA of the CDR3: TGCGCCAGCAGCCCACCGGGGGGGGTGTACCAAGAGACCCAGTACTTC. Protein sequence: CASSPPGGVYQETQYF.

The J gene is TRBJ1-5, the V gene TRBV28; TRBD1 aligns across 12 bases. The germline gives CDR1 MDHEN, CDR2 SYDVKM. The CDR3 runs 21 residues. The J segment lost 6 bases and the V segment lost 3 bases, leaving 21 bases of the junction unmatched. The CDR3 region is CASSFPGMPLPGTGGGQPQHF. CDR3 DNA sequence: TGTGCCAGCAGTTTTCCAGGAATGCCCCTCCCAGGGACAGGGGGCGGTCAGCCCCAGCATTTT.

The rearrangement uses TRBV29-1 and TRBJ1-1; D is ambiguous. This CDR3 region has 14 residues. Germline values: CDR1 SQVTM, CDR2 ANQGSEA. Deletions cut 6 bases from V and 1 base from J, with 15 bases between. As DNA, the CDR3 is TGCAGCGTCGCAGGTCTCTTTAGGAACACTGAAGCTTTCTTT. This encodes CSVAGLFRNTEAFF.

The rearrangement links TRBV12-1 to TRBJ2-7; the tabulated D call, TRBD1, remains unverified against the DNA. TRBV12-1 is a pseudogene. The CDR3 runs 15 residues. Here the CDR3 reads CASSLGQFPPPGQYF. In DNA form, the CDR3 reads TGTGCCAGCAGCCTAGGACAATTCCCCCCTCCGGGGCAGTACTTC.

The chain has TRBV5-1 and TRBJ1-2; D gene unclear. Germline V CDR1 and CDR2: SGHRS, YFSETQ. The CDR3 has 13 amino acids. V gave up 0 bases and J gave up 4 bases, with 7 bases separating them. CDR3: CASSLVFPYGYTF. The CDR3 region has the DNA TGCGCCAGCAGCTTGGTCTTCCCCTATGGCTACACCTTC.